The clone carrying this T cell receptor beta chain was observed at least ten times. A read error may produce the germline difference seen at one junction end. Time point given: persistent/refractory GD, antithyroid drugs over 5 years with positive TRAb. PBMC RNA served as the TCR library source. This entry comes from a study of regulatory T cells in long-lasting Graves disease. CDR3 regions were amplified by Arm-PCR using iRepertoire HTBI primers to build TCR beta libraries. MiXCR, applied by TCRdb to the multiplex PCR reads, yields one record per CDR3 protein. Among approximately 290,000 distinct CDR3 sequences, around 21% were seen once, and the ten largest hold about 56%. The germline V gene has CDR1 SSHAT and CDR2 FNYEAQ (reference sequence). CDR3 length: 13 residues.

The material sequenced was peripheral blood mononuclear cells (PBMCs), taken when the disease was refractory, from a patient treated with antithyroid drugs. This chain connects TRBV7-7 to TRBJ2-2; D gene uncertain. The receptor was derived from a female donor with Graves disease. The CDR3 region is CASSLGSPGELFF. CDR3 DNA: TGTGCTAGCAGCTTGGGATCCCCCGGGGAGCTGTTTTTT.